Listed here is a single T cell receptor beta chain. There is no known antigen for this receptor. No per-base quality is available; no much larger clone lies one base away. CDR1 and CDR2 are drawn from the germline V gene: SGHRS, YFSETQ. V was cut back by 2 bases and J by 8 bases, leaving a gap of 16 bases between them. From its cysteine to its phenylalanine, the CDR3 spans 15 amino acids. The CDR3 DNA has 45 bases and is translated from base 1. TCRbeta CDR3 regions were amplified from genomic DNA using the immunoSEQ Assay, a bias-controlled multiplex PCR. On the authors' methods: Within the assay, amplification of reference gene primers was used to estimate how many nucleated cells each sample contained. To quantify the absolute abundance of each unique TCRbeta CDR3 rearrangement, sequence reads were collapsed and filtered. For each sample, productive Simpson clonality was calculated as the square root of Simpson's diversity index over productive rearrangements. The table comes from immuneACCESS by way of TCRdb, which keeps in-frame sequences with V and J called. Part of the clones is missing from these tables; in studies checked, under half for an unresolved V gene and the rest for unknown reasons. That table supplies the V and J calls and clone size; D and trimming were determined from the DNA. Recorded for this sample are 150,000 to 200,000 clones; 87% of them occurred a single time. The ten biggest clones cover 20% to 25% of the sample.

This sample is drawn from a study of blood T cell repertoires in COVID-19 (dated by TCRdb to about 2020). Regarding the complete study: Samples covering the acute and convalescent phases of COVID-19 were provided by collaborators in the United States, Italy and Spain. The prospective study material was composed of cDNA or gDNA derived from T cells, B-cell-depleted T cells, or PBMCs. The dataset comprised deeply sampled blood TCRbeta repertoires from subjects exposed to, actively infected with, or recovered from COVID-19. A freely available public database, intended as a resource for researchers studying the immune response to SARS-CoV-2, is where the repertoires were released. Samples were obtained from the ongoing ImmuneRACE study (first 160 participants) and from about 1,300 subjects provided by 6 global collaborators. Sample metadata almost always included a de-identified subject ID, COVID-19 status, age in years and sex. Where available, HLA class I and class II types were obtained from metadata supplied by the sample provider rather than from assay-based typing. Overall study results and their limits: Clinical and demographic metadata were provided uncurated, with the amount varying by source and participant.

Whole blood was collected in K2EDTA tubes by collaborating institutions according to the institutions' own protocols. Collaborator samples were shipped for TCRbeta analysis as frozen whole blood, isolated PBMCs, or DNA extracted from either sample type. Recombination joined TRBV5-1 with TRBJ1-4; a tentative D call is TRBD1 (6 bases match). The clonotype originates from a man aged 55-75 years with active or convalescent COVID-19. Sequenced material: peripheral blood. The CDR3 protein: CASSFNQGPGEKLFF. The nucleotide sequence reads as follows: TGCGCCAGCAGCTTCAACCAGGGGCCCGGAGAAAAACTGTTTTTT.